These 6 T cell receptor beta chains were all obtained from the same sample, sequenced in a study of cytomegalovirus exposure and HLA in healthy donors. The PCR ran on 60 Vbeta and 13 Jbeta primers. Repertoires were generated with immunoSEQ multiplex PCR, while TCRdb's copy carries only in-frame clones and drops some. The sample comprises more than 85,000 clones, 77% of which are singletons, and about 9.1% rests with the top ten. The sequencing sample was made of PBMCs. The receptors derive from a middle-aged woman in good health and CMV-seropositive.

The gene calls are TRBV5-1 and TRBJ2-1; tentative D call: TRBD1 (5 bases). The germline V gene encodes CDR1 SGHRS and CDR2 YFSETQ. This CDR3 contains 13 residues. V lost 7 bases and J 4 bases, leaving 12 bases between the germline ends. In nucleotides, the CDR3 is TGCGCCAGCGCTCAGGGTAATTACAATGAGCAGTTCTTC. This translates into CASAQGNYNEQFF.

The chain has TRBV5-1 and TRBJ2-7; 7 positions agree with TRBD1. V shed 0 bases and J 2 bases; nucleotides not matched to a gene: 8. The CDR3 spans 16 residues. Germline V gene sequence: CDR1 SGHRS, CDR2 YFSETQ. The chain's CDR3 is CASSLAPSGQTYEQYF. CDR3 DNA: TGCGCCAGCAGCTTGGCCCCCTCGGGACAGACCTACGAGCAGTACTTC.

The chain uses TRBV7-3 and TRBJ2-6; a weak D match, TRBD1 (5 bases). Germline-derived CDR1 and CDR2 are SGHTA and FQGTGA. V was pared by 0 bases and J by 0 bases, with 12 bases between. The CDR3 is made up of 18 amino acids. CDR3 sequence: CASSLTRGGHSGANVLTF. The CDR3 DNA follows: TGTGCCAGCAGCTTAACGCGTGGCGGACACTCTGGGGCCAACGTCCTGACTTTC.

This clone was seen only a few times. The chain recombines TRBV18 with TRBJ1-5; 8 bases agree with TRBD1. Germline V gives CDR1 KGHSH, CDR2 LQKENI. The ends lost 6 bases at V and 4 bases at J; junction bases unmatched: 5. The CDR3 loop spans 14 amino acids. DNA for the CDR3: TGTGCCAGCTCGCAGGGACAGGTTAATCAGCCCCAGCATTTT. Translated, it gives CASSQGQVNQPQHF.

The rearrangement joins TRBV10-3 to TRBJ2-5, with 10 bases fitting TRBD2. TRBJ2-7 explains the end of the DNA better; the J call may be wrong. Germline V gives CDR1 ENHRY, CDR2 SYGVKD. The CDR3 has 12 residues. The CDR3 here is CATGTSVYEQYF. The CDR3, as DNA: TGTGCCACCGGGACTAGCGTTTACGAGCAGTACTTC.

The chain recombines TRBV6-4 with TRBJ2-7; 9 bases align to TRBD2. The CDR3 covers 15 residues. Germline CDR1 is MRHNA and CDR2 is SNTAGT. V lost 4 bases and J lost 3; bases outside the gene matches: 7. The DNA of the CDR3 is TGTGCCAGCAGTGCCCCCCAGCGGGAGGTCTACGAGCAGTACTTC. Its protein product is CASSAPQREVYEQYF.